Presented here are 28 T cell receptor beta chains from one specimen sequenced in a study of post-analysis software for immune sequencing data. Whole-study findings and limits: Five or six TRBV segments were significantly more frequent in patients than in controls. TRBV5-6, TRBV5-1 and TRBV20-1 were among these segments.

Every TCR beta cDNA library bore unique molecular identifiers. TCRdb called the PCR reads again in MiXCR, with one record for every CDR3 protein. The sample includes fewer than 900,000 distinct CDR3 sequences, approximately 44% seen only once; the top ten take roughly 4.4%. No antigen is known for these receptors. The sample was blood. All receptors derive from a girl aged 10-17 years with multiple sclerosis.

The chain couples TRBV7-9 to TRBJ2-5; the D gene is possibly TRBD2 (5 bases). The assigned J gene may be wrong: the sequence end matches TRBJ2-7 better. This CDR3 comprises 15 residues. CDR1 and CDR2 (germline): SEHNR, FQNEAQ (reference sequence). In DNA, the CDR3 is TGTGCCAGCAGCTTAGGGGAGAATAGTAGGTACGAGCAGTACTTC. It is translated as CASSLGENSRYEQYF.

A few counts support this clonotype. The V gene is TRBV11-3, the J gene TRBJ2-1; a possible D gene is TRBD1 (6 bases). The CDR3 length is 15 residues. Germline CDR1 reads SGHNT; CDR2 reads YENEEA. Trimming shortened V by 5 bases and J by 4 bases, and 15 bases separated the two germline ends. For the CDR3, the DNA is TGTGCCAGCAGCACCACAGGGCTTTATTACAATGAGCAGTTCTTC. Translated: CASSTTGLYYNEQFF.

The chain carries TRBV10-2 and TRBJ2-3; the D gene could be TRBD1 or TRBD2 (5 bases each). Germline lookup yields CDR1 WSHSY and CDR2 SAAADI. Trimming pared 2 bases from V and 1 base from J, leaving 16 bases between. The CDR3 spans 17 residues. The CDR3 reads CASSEPGTLVGTDTQYF. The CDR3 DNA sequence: TGCGCCAGCAGTGAGCCTGGGACCCTCGTAGGCACAGATACGCAGTATTTT.

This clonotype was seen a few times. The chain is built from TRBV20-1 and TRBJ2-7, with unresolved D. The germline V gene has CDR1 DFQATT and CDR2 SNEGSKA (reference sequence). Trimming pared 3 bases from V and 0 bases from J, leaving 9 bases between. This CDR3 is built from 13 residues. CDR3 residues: CSASKGISYEQYF. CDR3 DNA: TGCAGTGCTAGTAAGGGAATCTCCTACGAGCAGTACTTC.

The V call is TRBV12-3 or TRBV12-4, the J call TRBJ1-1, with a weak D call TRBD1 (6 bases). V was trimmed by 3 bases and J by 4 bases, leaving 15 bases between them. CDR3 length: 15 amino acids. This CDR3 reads CASSFGGGAATEAFF. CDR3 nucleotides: TGTGCCAGCAGTTTTGGTGGGGGCGCGGCCACTGAAGCTTTCTTT.

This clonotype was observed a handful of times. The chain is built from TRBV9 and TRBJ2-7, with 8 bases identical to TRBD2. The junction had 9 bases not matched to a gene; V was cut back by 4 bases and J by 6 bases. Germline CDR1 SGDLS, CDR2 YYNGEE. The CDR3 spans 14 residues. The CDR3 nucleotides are TGTGCCAGCAGCCGTAGCGGGGTTCAGGGCGAGCAGTACTTC. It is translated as CASSRSGVQGEQYF.

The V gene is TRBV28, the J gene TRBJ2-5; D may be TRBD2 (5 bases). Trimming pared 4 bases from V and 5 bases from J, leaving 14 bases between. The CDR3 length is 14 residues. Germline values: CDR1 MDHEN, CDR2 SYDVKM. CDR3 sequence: CASSSEYRGETQYF. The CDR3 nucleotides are TGTGCCAGCAGTTCCGAATACCGCGGGGAGACCCAGTACTTC.

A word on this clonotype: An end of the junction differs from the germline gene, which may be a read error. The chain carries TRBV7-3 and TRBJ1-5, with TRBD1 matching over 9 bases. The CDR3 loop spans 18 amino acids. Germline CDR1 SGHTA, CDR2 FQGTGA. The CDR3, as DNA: TGTGCCAGCATCCTACCGACAGGGGGGACGTTGGGCAATCAGCCTCAGCATTTT. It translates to CASILPTGGTLGNQPQHF.

CDR3 in amino acids: CASSPRLAGGETQYF. CDR3 sequence (DNA): TGTGCCAGCAGTCCTCGACTAGCGGGAGGAGAGACCCAGTACTTC. The gene calls are TRBV12-3 or TRBV12-4 and TRBJ2-5, with 13 nucleotides matching TRBD2. The CDR3 runs 15 residues. V lost 5 bases to trimming and J lost 4 bases; unmatched junction nucleotides: 4.

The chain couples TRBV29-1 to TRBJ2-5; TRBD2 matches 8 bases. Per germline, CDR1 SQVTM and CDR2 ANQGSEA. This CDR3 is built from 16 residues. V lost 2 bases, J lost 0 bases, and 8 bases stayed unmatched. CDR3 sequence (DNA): TGCAGCGTTGAAAACGACCTAGCGGGCGACCAAGAGACCCAGTACTTC. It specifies CSVENDLAGDQETQYF.

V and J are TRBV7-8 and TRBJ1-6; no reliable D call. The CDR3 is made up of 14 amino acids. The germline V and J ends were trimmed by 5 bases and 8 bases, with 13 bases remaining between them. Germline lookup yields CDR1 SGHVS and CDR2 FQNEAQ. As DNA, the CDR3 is TGTGCCAGCAGCCCACGGGCGAGGGATTCACCCCTCCACTTT. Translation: CASSPRARDSPLHF.

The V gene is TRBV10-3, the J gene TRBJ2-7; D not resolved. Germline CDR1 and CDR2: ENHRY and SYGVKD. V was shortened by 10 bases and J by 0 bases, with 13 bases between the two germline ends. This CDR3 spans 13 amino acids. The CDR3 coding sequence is TGTGCCACCCAGGTATCTAGCTCCTACGAGCAGTACTTC. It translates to CATQVSSSYEQYF.

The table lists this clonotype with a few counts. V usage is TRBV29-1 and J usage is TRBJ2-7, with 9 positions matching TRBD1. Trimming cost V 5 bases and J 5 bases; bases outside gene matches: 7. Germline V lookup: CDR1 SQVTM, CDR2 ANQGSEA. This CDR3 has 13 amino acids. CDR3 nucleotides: TGCAGCGTTTTTGGGGACAGGGTCAACGAGCAGTACTTC. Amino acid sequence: CSVFGDRVNEQYF.

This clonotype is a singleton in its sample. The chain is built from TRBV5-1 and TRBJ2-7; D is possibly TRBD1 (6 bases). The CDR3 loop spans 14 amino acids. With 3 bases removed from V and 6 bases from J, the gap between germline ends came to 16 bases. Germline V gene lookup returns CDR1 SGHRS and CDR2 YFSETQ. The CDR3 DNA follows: TGCGCCAGCAGCTCCGGACAGCTTGGGTCCGAGCAGTACTTC. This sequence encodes CASSSGQLGSEQYF.

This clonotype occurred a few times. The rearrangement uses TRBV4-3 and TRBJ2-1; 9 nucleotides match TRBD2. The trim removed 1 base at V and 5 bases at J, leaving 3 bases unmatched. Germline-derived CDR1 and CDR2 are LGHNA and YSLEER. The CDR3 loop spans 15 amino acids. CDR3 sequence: CASSQGPSGNNEQFF. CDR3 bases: TGCGCCAGCAGCCAAGGACCTAGCGGGAACAATGAGCAGTTCTTC.

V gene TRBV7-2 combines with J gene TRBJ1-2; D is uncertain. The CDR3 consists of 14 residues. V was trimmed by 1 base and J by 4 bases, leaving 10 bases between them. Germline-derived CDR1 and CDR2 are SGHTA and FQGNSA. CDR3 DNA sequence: TGTGCCAGCAGCTTAGAGGCAGAAGGCTATGGCTACACCTTC. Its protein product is CASSLEAEGYGYTF. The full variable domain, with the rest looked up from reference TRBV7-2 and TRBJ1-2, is GAGVSQSPSNKVTEKGKDVELRCDPISGHTALYWYRQSLGQGLEFLIYFQGNSAPDKSGLPSDRFSAERTGGSVSTLTIQRTQQEDSAVYLCASSLEAEGYGYTFGSGTRLTVV.

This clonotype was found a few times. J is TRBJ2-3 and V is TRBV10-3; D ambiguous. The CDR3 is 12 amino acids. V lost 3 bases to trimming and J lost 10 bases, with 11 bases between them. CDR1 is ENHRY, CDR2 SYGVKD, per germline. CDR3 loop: CAISDKRQSQYF. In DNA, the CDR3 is TGTGCCATCAGTGATAAAAGGCAGTCGCAGTATTTT.

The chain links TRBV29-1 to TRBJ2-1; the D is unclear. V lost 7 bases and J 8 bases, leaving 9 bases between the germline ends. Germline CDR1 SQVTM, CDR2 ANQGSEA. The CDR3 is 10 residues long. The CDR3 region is CSGYRDEQFF. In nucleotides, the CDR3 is TGCAGCGGTTATCGGGATGAGCAGTTCTTC.

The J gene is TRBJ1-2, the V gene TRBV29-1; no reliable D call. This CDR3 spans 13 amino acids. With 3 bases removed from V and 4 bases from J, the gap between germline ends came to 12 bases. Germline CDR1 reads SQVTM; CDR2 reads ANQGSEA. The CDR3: CSVDGYAGYGYTF. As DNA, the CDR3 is TGCAGCGTTGATGGCTATGCGGGCTATGGCTACACCTTC. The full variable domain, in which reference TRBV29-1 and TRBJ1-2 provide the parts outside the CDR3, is SAVISQKPSRDICQRGTSLTIQCQVDSQVTMMFWYRQQPGQSLTLIATANQGSEATYESGFVIDKFPISRPNLTFSTLTVSNMSPEDSSIYLCSVDGYAGYGYTFGSGTRLTVV.

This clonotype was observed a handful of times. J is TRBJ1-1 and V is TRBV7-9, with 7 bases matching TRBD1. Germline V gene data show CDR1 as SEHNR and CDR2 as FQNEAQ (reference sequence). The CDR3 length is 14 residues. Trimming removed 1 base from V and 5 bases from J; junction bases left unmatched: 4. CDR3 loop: CASSLVPGGTEAFF. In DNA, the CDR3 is TGTGCCAGCAGCTTAGTGCCAGGGGGTACTGAAGCTTTCTTT.

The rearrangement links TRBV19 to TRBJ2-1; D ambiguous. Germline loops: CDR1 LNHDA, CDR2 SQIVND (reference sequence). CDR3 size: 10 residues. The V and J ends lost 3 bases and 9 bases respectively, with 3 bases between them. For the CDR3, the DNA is TGTGCCAGTAGTATGGGTGAGCAGTTCTTC. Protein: CASSMGEQFF.

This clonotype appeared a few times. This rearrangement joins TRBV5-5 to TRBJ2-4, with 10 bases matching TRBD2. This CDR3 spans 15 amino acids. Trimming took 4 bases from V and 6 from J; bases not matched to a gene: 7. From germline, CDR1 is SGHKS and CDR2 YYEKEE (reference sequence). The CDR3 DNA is TGTGCCAGCAGCGGGACTAGCGTCGGGGTAAACATTCAGTACTTC. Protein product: CASSGTSVGVNIQYF.

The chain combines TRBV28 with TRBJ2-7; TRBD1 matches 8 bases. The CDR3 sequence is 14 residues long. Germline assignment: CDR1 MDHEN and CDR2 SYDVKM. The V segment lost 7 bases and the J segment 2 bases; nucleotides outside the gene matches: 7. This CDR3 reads CASTMGQAPYEQYF. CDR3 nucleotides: TGTGCCAGCACCATGGGACAGGCCCCCTACGAGCAGTACTTC.

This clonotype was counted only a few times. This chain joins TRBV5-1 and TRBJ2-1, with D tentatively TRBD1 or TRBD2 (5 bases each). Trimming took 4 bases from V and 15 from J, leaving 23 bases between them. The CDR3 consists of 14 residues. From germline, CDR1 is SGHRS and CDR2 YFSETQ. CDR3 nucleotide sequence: TGCGCCAGCAGCCACCGGGACGCGGTCGATTTTAGGTTCTTC. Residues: CASSHRDAVDFRFF.

This CDR3 is CASSLDRTQETQYF. Written as DNA, the CDR3 is TGTGCCAGCAGCCTGGACAGGACCCAAGAGACCCAGTACTTC. The chain links TRBV7-9 to TRBJ2-5; TRBD1 matches 7 bases. From germline, CDR1 is SEHNR and CDR2 FQNEAQ (reference sequence). The trim removed 5 bases at V and 1 base at J, leaving 4 bases unmatched. The CDR3 spans 14 residues. Complete variable domain (other parts from reference TRBV7-9 and TRBJ2-5): DTGVSQNPRHKITKRGQNVTFRCDPISEHNRLYWYRQTLGQGPEFLTYFQNEAQLEKSRLLSDRFSAERPKGSFSTLEIQRTEQGDSAMYLCASSLDRTQETQYFGPGTRLLVL.

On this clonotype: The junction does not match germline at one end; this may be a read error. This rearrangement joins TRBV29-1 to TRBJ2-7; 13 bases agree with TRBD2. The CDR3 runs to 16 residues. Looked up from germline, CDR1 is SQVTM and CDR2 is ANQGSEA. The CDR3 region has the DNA TGCAGCGTTGCGTCCCCGGGACTAGCGGGGATTTACGGGCAGTACTTC. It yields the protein CSVASPGLAGIYGQYF.

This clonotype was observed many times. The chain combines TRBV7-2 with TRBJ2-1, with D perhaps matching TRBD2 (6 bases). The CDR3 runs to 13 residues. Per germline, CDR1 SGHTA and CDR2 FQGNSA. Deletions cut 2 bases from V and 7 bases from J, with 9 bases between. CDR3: CASSLMSGNEQFF. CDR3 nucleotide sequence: TGTGCCAGCAGCTTAATGAGCGGGAATGAGCAGTTCTTC.

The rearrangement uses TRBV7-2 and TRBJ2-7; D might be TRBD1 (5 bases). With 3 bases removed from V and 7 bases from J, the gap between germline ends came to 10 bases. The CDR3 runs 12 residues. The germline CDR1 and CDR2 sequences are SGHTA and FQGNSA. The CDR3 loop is CASSFRAREQYF. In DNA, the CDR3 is TGTGCCAGCAGCTTCAGGGCTAGGGAGCAGTACTTC.